This entry features one T cell receptor beta chain sequence. Its specificity is unknown. Generated by immunoSEQ multiplex PCR, the TCRdb table keeps only in-frame clones and is missing some. Among 10,000 to 12,000 clones listed, roughly 60% were seen once. This entry comes from a study of CD4+ T cells in melanoma. The study's findings and limits: CD8+ T cell, macrophage and B cell function reportedly correlated with neoantigen-specific CD4+ T cells. Reportedly, melanoma neoantigen-specific CD4+ T cells showed varied differentiation states.

The V gene lost 5 bases and the J gene lost 0 bases, with 11 bases spanning the gap. The CDR3 is 15 residues long. Germline V gene lookup returns CDR1 SEHNR and CDR2 FQNEAQ (reference sequence). The chain links TRBV7-9 to TRBJ2-4; possibly TRBD1 for D (6 bases). This receptor was obtained from a human donor with melanoma. The sample taken for sequencing was cells from a culture (not recorded whether cultured in vitro). In DNA form, the CDR3 reads TGTGCCAGCAGCCCGGACAGTCTAGCCAAAAACATTCAGTACTTC. Its protein product is CASSPDSLAKNIQYF.